These 13 T cell receptor beta chains were sequenced from one sample in a study of chemoradiotherapy in HPV16-positive cancers. Repertoires were generated with immunoSEQ multiplex PCR, while TCRdb's copy carries only in-frame clones and drops some. The sample shows about 3,400 clones, approximately 93% of them seen only once. Collection took place from a patient who underwent chemoradiotherapy. The source is a human donor with HPV-associated anogenital cancer.

The count of this clone is one. The rearrangement uses TRBV4-1 and TRBJ1-3, with 7 bases fitting TRBD1. The CDR3 spans 21 residues. J gave up 0 bases and V 1 base, and 18 bases lay outside the gene matches. Germline V lookup: CDR1 MGHRA, CDR2 YSYEKL. CDR3 in DNA: TGCGCCAGCAGCCAAGCGAGGGGGCGGGTCCAAGCGGGGCTCTCTGGAAACACCATATATTTT. The encoded protein is CASSQARGRVQAGLSGNTIYF.

The V gene is TRBV14, the J gene TRBJ2-3; D is unresolved. Germline V gives CDR1 SGHDN, CDR2 FVKESK. CDR3 length: 15 amino acids. Trimming cost V 0 bases and J 4 bases, with 11 bases left between them. The CDR3 region is CASSQDWALADTQYF. DNA of the CDR3: TGTGCCAGCAGCCAAGATTGGGCCTTAGCAGATACGCAGTATTTT.

The chain is built from TRBV19 and TRBJ1-6, with D unclear. The germline V gene encodes CDR1 LNHDA and CDR2 SQIVND (reference sequence). CDR3 length: 13 residues. Trimming left V 4 bases short and J 1 base short, with 2 bases between. DNA for the CDR3: TGTGCCAGTAGTAGTTCCTATAATTCACCCCTCCACTTT. This translates into CASSSSYNSPLHF. The full variable domain, completed using reference TRBV19 and TRBJ1-6, is DGGITQSPKYLFRKEGQNVTLSCEQNLNHDAMYWYRQDPGQGLRLIYYSQIVNDFQKGDIAEGYSVSREKKESFPLTVTSAQKNPTAFYLCASSSSYNSPLHFGNGTRLTVT.

V gene TRBV28 combines with J gene TRBJ1-1; D gene uncertain. Germline V lookup: CDR1 MDHEN, CDR2 SYDVKM. This CDR3 contains 11 residues. Trimming took off 6 bases at V and 0 bases at J, with 2 bases between the two ends. The CDR3 DNA is TGTGCCAGCAGAATGAACACTGAAGCTTTCTTT. The encoded protein is CASRMNTEAFF. Complete variable domain (other parts from reference TRBV28 and TRBJ1-1): DVKVTQSSRYLVKRTGEKVFLECVQDMDHENMFWYRQDPGLGLRLIYFSYDVKMKEKGDIPEGYSVSREKKERFSLILESASTNQTSMYLCASRMNTEAFFGQGTRLTVV.

V gene TRBV28 combines with J gene TRBJ2-3, with D hard to call. The V gene lost 2 bases and the J gene lost 2 bases, with 11 bases spanning the gap. Germline CDR1 and CDR2: MDHEN and SYDVKM. This CDR3 has 15 amino acids. The CDR3 here is CASSLKSRYTDTQYF. In DNA form, the CDR3 reads TGTGCCAGCAGTTTAAAATCGCGGTACACAGATACGCAGTATTTT.

The chain recombines TRBV7-2 with TRBJ2-7; 7 nucleotides line up with TRBD1. The CDR3 runs to 14 residues. Germline-derived CDR1 and CDR2 are SGHTA and FQGNSA. V was pared by 6 bases and J by 2 bases, with 7 bases of the junction left unmatched. The CDR3 protein is CASSKDRMTYEQYF. CDR3 nucleotide sequence: TGTGCCAGCAGTAAGGACAGGATGACCTACGAGCAGTACTTC.

The chain uses TRBV30 and TRBJ1-4; 9 bases fit TRBD1. The ends lost 4 bases at V and 6 bases at J; junction bases unmatched: 6. The V gene's germline CDR1 is GTSNPN and CDR2 SVGIG (reference sequence). The CDR3 contains 14 residues. In DNA, the CDR3 is TGTGCCTGGAATATGGGACAGGGCGATGAAAAACTGTTTTTT. Protein product: CAWNMGQGDEKLFF.

V and J are TRBV10-3 and TRBJ2-3; unclear D gene. This CDR3 comprises 14 residues. Germline loops: CDR1 ENHRY, CDR2 SYGVKD. V was clipped by 2 bases and J by 0 bases, with 6 bases between them. The chain's CDR3 is CAISELGSTDTQYF. The CDR3 nucleotides are TGTGCCATCAGTGAGCTAGGGAGCACAGATACGCAGTATTTT.

The chain couples TRBV6-5 to TRBJ2-1; 13 bases line up with TRBD2. The CDR3 extends over 14 amino acids. With V trimmed by 2 bases and J by 9 bases, 1 base remained unmatched. Germline V gene lookup returns CDR1 MNHEY and CDR2 SVGAGI. CDR3 amino acids: CASSYTSGGGEQFF. CDR3 DNA: TGTGCCAGCAGTTACACTAGCGGGGGGGGTGAGCAGTTCTTC.

This rearrangement joins TRBV5-6 to TRBJ1-2; 7 bases line up with TRBD1. The germline gives CDR1 SGHDT, CDR2 YYEEEE. Trimming cost V 3 bases and J 3 bases; bases outside gene matches: 2. The CDR3 is made up of 13 amino acids. The CDR3 DNA sequence: TGTGCCAGCAGCTCCGGGACAGACTATGGCTACACCTTC. Translated: CASSSGTDYGYTF.

V is TRBV5-4 and J is TRBJ2-1; either TRBD1 or TRBD2 may fit D (6 bases each). The CDR3 covers 14 residues. The germline CDR1 and CDR2 sequences are SGHNT and YYREEE (reference sequence). Between the trimmed V and J ends, which lost 3 bases and 6 bases, there was a span of 13 bases. As DNA, the CDR3 is TGTGCCAGCAGCTGGGGGGCAGGTACCAATGAGCAGTTCTTC. The encoded protein is CASSWGAGTNEQFF. The full variable domain, rest sourced from reference TRBV5-4 and TRBJ2-1, is ETGVTQSPTHLIKTRGQQVTLRCSSQSGHNTVSWYQQALGQGPQFIFQYYREEENGRGNFPPRFSGLQFPNYSSELNVNALELDDSALYLCASSWGAGTNEQFFGPGTRLTVL.

The V gene is TRBV2, the J gene TRBJ2-5; weak D call: TRBD2 (5 bases). Deletions cut 5 bases from V and 7 bases from J, with 8 bases between. Germline V gene sequence: CDR1 SNHLY, CDR2 FYNNEI. This CDR3 has 11 residues. The CDR3 DNA is TGTGCCAGCAGTCCCCGGGGGACCCAGTACTTC. This translates into CASSPRGTQYF.

The chain recombines TRBV5-6 with TRBJ1-5; D remains unclear. V lost 4 bases and J 5 bases, leaving 10 bases between the germline ends. This CDR3 contains 13 residues. Germline V CDR1 and CDR2: SGHDT, YYEEEE. The CDR3 loop reads CASSTRTDQPQHF. Written as DNA, the CDR3 is TGTGCCAGCAGCACCCGGACCGATCAGCCCCAGCATTTT.